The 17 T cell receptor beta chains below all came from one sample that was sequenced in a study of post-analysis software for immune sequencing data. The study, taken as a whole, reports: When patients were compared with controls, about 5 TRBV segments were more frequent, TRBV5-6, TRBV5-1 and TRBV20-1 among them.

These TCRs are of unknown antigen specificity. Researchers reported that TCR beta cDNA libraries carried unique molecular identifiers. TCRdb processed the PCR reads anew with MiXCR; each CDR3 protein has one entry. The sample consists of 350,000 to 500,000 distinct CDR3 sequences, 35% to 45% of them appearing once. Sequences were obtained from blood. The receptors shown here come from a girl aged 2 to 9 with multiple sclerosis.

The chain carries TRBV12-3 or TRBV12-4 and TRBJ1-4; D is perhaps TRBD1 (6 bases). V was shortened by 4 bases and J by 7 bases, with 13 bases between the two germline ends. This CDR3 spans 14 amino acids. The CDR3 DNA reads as TGTGCCAGCAGTTCAGGGGTAGTGAGTGAAAAACTGTTTTTT. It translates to CASSSGVVSEKLFF.

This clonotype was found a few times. The CDR3, as DNA: TGTGCCAGTACCCTTCAGCCAGGGGGCGATGAAAAACTGTTTTTT. Protein: CASTLQPGGDEKLFF. This chain links TRBV6-1 with TRBJ1-4, with 8 bases matching TRBD1. CDR1 and CDR2 (germline): MNHNS, SASEGT. The CDR3 loop spans 15 amino acids. V lost 9 bases and J lost 6; bases outside the gene matches: 12.

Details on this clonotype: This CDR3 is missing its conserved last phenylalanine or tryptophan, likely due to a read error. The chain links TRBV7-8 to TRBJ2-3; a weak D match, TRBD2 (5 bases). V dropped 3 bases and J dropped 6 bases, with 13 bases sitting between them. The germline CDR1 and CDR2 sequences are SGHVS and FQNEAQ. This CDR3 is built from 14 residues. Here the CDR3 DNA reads TGTGCCAGCAGCTTTGCCGGGATCGGGGATACGCAGTATGTT. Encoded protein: CASSFAGIGDTQYV.

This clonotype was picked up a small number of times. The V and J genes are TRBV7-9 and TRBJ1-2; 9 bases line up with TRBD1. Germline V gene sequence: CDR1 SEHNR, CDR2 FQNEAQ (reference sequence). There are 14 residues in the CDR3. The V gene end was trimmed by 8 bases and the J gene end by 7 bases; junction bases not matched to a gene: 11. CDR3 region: CASSHRDRVGGYTF. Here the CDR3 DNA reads TGTGCCAGCTCACACCGGGACAGGGTTGGTGGCTACACCTTC. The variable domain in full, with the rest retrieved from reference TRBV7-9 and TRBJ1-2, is DTGVSQNPRHKITKRGQNVTFRCDPISEHNRLYWYRQTLGQGPEFLTYFQNEAQLEKSRLLSDRFSAERPKGSFSTLEIQRTEQGDSAMYLCASSHRDRVGGYTFGSGTRLTVV.

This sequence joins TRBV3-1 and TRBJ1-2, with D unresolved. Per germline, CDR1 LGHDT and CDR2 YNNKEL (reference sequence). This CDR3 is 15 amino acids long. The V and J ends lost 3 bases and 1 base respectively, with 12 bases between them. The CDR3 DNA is TGTGCCAGCAGCCAGTACGGGCCCTTTAACTATGGCTACACCTTC. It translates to CASSQYGPFNYGYTF.

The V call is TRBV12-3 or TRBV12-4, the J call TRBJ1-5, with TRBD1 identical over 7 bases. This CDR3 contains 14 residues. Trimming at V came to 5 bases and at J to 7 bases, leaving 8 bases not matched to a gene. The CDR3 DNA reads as TGTGCCAGCAGTCGACGACAGGGCGGGCAGCCCCAGCATTTT. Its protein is CASSRRQGGQPQHF.

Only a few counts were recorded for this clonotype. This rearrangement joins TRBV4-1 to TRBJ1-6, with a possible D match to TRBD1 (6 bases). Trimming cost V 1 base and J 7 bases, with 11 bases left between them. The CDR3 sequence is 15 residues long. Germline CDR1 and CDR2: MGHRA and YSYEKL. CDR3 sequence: CASSQGRQGNSPLHF. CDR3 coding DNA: TGCGCCAGCAGCCAAGGTCGCCAGGGGAATTCACCCCTCCACTTT.

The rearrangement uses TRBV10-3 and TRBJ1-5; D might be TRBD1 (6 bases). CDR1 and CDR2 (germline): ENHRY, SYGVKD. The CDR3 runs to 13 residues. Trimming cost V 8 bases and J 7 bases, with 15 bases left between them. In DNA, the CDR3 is TGTGCCATCGGTTCAGGGGAATTCCAGCCCCAGCATTTT. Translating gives CAIGSGEFQPQHF.

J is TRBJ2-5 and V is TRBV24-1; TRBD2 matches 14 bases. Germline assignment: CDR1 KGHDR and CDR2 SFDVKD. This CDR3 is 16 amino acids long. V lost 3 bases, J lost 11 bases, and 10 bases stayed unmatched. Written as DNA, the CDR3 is TGTGCCACCAGTGATAGACTAGCGGGAGGGTTGAATGAGCAGTACTTC. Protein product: CATSDRLAGGLNEQYF.

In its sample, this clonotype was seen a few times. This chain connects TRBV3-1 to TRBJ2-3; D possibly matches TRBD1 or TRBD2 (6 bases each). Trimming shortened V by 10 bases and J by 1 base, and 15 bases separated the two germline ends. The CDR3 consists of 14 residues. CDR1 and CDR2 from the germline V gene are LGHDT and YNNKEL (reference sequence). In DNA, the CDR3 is TGTGCCACCCGGGGGCCGACCCGCACAGATACGCAGTATTTT. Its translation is CATRGPTRTDTQYF.

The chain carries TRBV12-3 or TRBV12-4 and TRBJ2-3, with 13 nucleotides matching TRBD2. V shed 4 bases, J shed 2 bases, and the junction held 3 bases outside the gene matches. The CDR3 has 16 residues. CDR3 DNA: TGTGCCAGCAGTTCCGGGACTAGCGGGGTCACAGATACGCAGTATTTT. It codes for CASSSGTSGVTDTQYF.

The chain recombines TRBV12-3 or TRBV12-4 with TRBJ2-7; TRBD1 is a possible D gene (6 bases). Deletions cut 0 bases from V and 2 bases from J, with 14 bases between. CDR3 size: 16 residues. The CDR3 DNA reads TGTGCCAGCAGTTTAGCGCTAACAGGGACCGCCTACGAGCAGTACTTC. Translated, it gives CASSLALTGTAYEQYF.

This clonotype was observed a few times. The CDR3: CASSVQYEQYF. CDR3 nucleotides: TGTGCCAGCAGCGTCCAGTACGAGCAGTACTTC. The chain recombines TRBV3-1 with TRBJ2-5; D ambiguous. TRBJ2-7 matches the DNA end more closely, so the J call is doubtful. Germline values: CDR1 LGHDT, CDR2 YNNKEL (reference sequence). This CDR3 comprises 11 residues.

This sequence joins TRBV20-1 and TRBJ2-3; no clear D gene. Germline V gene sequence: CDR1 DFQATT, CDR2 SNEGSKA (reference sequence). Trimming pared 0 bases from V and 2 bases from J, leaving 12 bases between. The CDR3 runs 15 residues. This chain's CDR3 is CSARDRMGNTDTQYF. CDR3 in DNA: TGCAGTGCTAGAGATCGGATGGGAAACACAGATACGCAGTATTTT.

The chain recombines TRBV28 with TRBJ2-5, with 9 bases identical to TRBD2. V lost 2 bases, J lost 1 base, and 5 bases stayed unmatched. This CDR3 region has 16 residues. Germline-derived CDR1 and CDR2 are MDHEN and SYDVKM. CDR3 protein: CASSLATSGFQETQYF. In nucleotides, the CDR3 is TGTGCCAGCAGTTTAGCGACTAGCGGTTTCCAAGAGACCCAGTACTTC.

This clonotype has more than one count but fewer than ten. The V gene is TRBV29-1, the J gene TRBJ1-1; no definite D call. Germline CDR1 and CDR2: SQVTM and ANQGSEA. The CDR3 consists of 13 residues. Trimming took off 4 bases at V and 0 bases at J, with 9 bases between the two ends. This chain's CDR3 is CSVVDGMNTEAFF. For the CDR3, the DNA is TGCAGCGTTGTGGACGGCATGAACACTGAAGCTTTCTTT.

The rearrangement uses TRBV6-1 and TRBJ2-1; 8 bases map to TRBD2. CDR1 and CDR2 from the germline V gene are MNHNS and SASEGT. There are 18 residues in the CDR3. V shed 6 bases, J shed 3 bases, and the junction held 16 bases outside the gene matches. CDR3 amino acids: CASSLLGSGDQHYNEQFF. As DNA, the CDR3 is TGTGCCAGCAGCCTTCTTGGTAGCGGGGACCAACACTACAATGAGCAGTTCTTC.